This T cell receptor (beta chain) was observed in a study of blood T cells in healthy people across ages. Together with a sample-barcoded 5' primer, a J-beta primer mix was included in a second PCR lasting about 7 to 11 cycles. One entry per CDR3 protein, called by TCRdb with MiXCR from the 5' RACE reads. Counted here are 1.5 million to 2 million distinct CDR3 sequences, roughly 50% occurring once; the ten biggest clones make up more than 2%. This clonotype was observed many times. The sequence was collected from a woman aged 40 to 50 in good health. The sequencing input was blood.

CDR3 nucleotides: TGTGCCAGCGGGCAGGTGGAGACCCAGTACTTC. Protein: CASGQVETQYF. The rearrangement uses TRBV6-1 and TRBJ2-5; no clear D. This CDR3 contains 11 residues. Per the germline V gene, CDR1 is MNHNS and CDR2 is SASEGT. Between the trimmed V and J ends, which lost 8 bases and 5 bases, there was a span of 9 bases.